These T cell receptor beta chains were read from a single sample in a study of cytomegalovirus exposure and HLA in healthy donors. Generated by immunoSEQ multiplex PCR, the TCRdb table keeps only in-frame clones and is missing some. The table records about 160,000 clones, about 81% of them present only once. The specimen was PBMCs. Receptors originate from a woman aged 18 to 35 in good health and CMV-seronegative. The CDR3 runs from the conserved cysteine through the conserved F or W. Fields, in order: CDR3 length, D gene, V gene, clone size, J gene, CDR3 DNA, CDR3 protein. D genes are given only for firm matches. Size is omitted from some rows. Given values are once, few, many or a class for expanded clones.

>16|TRBD1|TRBV5-6|.|TRBJ2-7
TGTGCCAGCAGCTGGGGGTCCGGACAGGGACATCGCGAGCAGTACTTC
CASSWGSGQGHREQYF
>17|TRBD1|TRBV5-1|.|TRBJ1-4
TGCGCCAGCAGCCGAGGACAGGGGATGAAAACTAATGAAAAACTGTTTTTT
CASSRGQGMKTNEKLFF
>13|.|TRBV28|once|TRBJ1-2
TGTGCCAGCAGTTTAGTCCTGGAGCGTGGCTACACCTTC
CASSLVLERGYTF
>16|TRBD1|TRBV9|few|TRBJ2-5
TGTGCCAGCAGCGTAGGTGGGACAGGGATCGAAGAGACCCAGTACTTC
CASSVGGTGIEETQYF
>14|.|TRBV2|.|TRBJ1-1
TGTGCCAGCAGAGAGGAATTCATGAACACTGAAGCTTTCTTT
CASREEFMNTEAFF
>13|TRBD1|TRBV5-8|.|TRBJ1-5
TGTGCCAGCAGGGGGACAGGGGGTCAGCCCCAGCATTTT
CASRGTGGQPQHF
>15|TRBD2|TRBV5-5|.|TRBJ2-1
TGTGCCAGCAGCAATGGGAGGGACGCCTACAATGAGCAGTTCTTC
CASSNGRDAYNEQFF
>14|.|TRBV4-1|.|TRBJ2-7
TGCGCCAGCAGCCAAGATCCCGGGAACTACGAGCAGTACTTC
CASSQDPGNYEQYF
>17|TRBD2|TRBV18|.|TRBJ2-3
TGTGCCAGCTCTCCCCGACTAGCGGGGGGAGGCGCAGATACGCAGTATTTT
CASSPRLAGGGADTQYF
>15|.|TRBV6-1|.|TRBJ1-5
TGTGCCAGCAGTGGGCCCGGGGGTAGCAATCAGCCCCAGCATTTT
CASSGPGGSNQPQHF
>16|TRBD2|TRBV11-2|.|TRBJ2-3
TGTGCCAGCAGCTTTACTAGCGGGGGTAGCACAGATACGCAGTATTTT
CASSFTSGGSTDTQYF
>15|TRBD2|TRBV7-9|.|TRBJ2-1
TGTGCCAGCAGCCCGTTGGGGGGGAGCGGCAATGAGCAGTTCTTC
CASSPLGGSGNEQFF
>15|TRBD1|TRBV29-1|.|TRBJ2-3
TGCAGCGTTGTCACCGGGACAGGGGGAACAGATACGCAGTATTTT
CSVVTGTGGTDTQYF
>15|.|TRBV7-9|.|TRBJ1-2
TGTGCCAGCAGCTTAGTAGACATGGGGACACATGGTTACACCTTC
CASSLVDMGTHGYTF
>11|TRBD1|TRBV20-1|.|TRBJ1-1
TGCAGTGCTAGGGGACAGGCTGAAGCTTTCTTT
CSARGQAEAFF
>15|TRBD2|TRBV4-1|.|TRBJ2-1
TGCGCCAGCAGCCAGGAAGCGGGAGGCTACAATGAGCAGTTCTTC
CASSQEAGGYNEQFF
>15|TRBD1|TRBV2|.|TRBJ1-2
TGTGCCAGCGAGGGGACAGGGGTGGGGTACTATGGCTACACCTTC
CASEGTGVGYYGYTF
>14|.|TRBV5-4|.|TRBJ1-2
TGTGCCAGCAGCCTACAGGGATACAACTATGGCTACACCTTC
CASSLQGYNYGYTF
>18|TRBD2|TRBV7-8|.|TRBJ2-1
TGTGCCAGCAGCTTAGCGATCGCTAGCGGGAGGGCCGGGCATGAGCAGTTCTTC
CASSLAIASGRAGHEQFF
>16|TRBD1|TRBV13|.|TRBJ2-7
TGTGCCAGCAGCCCACGACAGGGGCTCAACACCTACGAGCAGTACTTC
CASSPRQGLNTYEQYF
>14|.|TRBV6-6|.|TRBJ2-3
TGTGCCAGCAGTTATATGGGGCTAGGGGATACGCAGTATTTT
CASSYMGLGDTQYF
>14|.|TRBV7-9|.|TRBJ2-2
TGTGCCAGCGGACGACAGCCGAACACCGGGGAGCTGTTTTTT
CASGRQPNTGELFF
>16|.|TRBV7-8|.|TRBJ2-5
TGTGCCAGCAGCTTAGGGGCAGGGAATTACCAAGAGACCCAGTACTTC
CASSLGAGNYQETQYF
>13|.|TRBV27|.|TRBJ2-1
TGTGCCAGCTCTTTGGCGGGGCTGAATGAGCAGTTCTTC
CASSLAGLNEQFF
>13|.|TRBV19|.|TRBJ2-1
TGTGCCAGTACCTGGGCAGCATACAATGAGCAGTTCTTC
CASTWAAYNEQFF
>14|.|TRBV5-4|.|TRBJ2-7
TGTGCCAGCAGCTTGGGCGGGGTCCCCTTAGGGCAGTACTTC
CASSLGGVPLGQYF
>15|TRBD1|TRBV7-8|.|TRBJ1-5
TGTGCCAGCAGCTTAGATGGGACAGGGTTTCAGCCCCAGCATTTT
CASSLDGTGFQPQHF
>16|TRBD2|TRBV18|.|TRBJ2-1
TGTGCCAGCTCACCAGGGCTAGCGGGCCCTTACAATGAGCAGTTCTTC
CASSPGLAGPYNEQFF
>14|TRBD1|TRBV9|once|TRBJ2-2
TGTGCCAGCAGCGCCGACAGGGGGACCGGGGAGCTGTTTTTT
CASSADRGTGELFF
>17|.|TRBV5-1|.|TRBJ2-2
TGCGCCAGCAGCTCGGGGTCGACTAGTATAAACACCGGGGAGCTGTTTTTT
CASSSGSTSINTGELFF
>15|.|TRBV7-9|.|TRBJ1-4
TGTGCCAGCAGCTTAAATTTGGAGAGTAATGAAAAACTGTTTTTT
CASSLNLESNEKLFF
>16|TRBD1|TRBV7-8|.|TRBJ1-5
TGTGCCAGCAGCTTAGCCTACAGGGGAGAGAATCAGCCCCAGCATTTT
CASSLAYRGENQPQHF
>16|.|TRBV25-1|few|TRBJ1-3
TGTGCCAGCAGTCGAGGAGGGGCTGGCTCTGGAAACACCATATATTTT
CASSRGGAGSGNTIYF
>15|TRBD2|TRBV5-1|few|TRBJ2-3
TGCGCCAGCAGCTCTCTAGCGGATGGAACAGATACGCAGTATTTT
CASSSLADGTDTQYF
>14|.|TRBV7-9|.|TRBJ2-7
TGTGCCAGCGCTCTGGAGGGGAGCTCCTACGAGCAGTACTTC
CASALEGSSYEQYF
>15|.|TRBV19|.|TRBJ2-5
TGTGCCACTACCTTGTGGTTTTCATCCATGGAGACCCAGTACTTC
CATTLWFSSMETQYF
>15|TRBD1|TRBV18|.|TRBJ2-3
TGTGCCAGCTCACCAAACAGGGGTGGGACAGATACGCAGTATTTT
CASSPNRGGTDTQYF
>14|TRBD1|TRBV6-6|.|TRBJ2-7
TGTGCCAGCGCGGGACAGGGTAACTCCTACGAGCAGTACTTC
CASAGQGNSYEQYF
>14|.|TRBV7-9|.|TRBJ1-2
TGTGCCAGCAGCTCGATGGGGGCGGGTGATGGCTACACCTTC
CASSSMGAGDGYTF
>14|.|TRBV27|few|TRBJ1-1
TGTGCCAGCAGTTCTCCGGGTATCTTTACTGAAGCTTTCTTT
CASSSPGIFTEAFF
>14|.|TRBV5-4|.|TRBJ2-7
TGTGCCAGCGGCGCTAGCTCCCTTAGTAGCGAGCAGTACTTC
CASGASSLSSEQYF
>13|.|TRBV27|.|TRBJ1-3
TGTGCCAGCAGTTTGACAGGTGGAAACACCATATATTTT
CASSLTGGNTIYF